Below are 22 T cell receptor beta chains sequenced from a single sample in a study of CD8 T cells in ankylosing spondylitis. Each CDR3 protein gets one entry after TCRdb re-called the 5' RACE reads with MiXCR. The sample yields hundreds of thousands of distinct CDR3 sequences, 17% seen once. Findings and limits, study-wide: Typical of ankylosing spondylitis blood, it appeared, was a TCR beta motif of under 10 highly homologous variants.

The antigens these receptors bind are not known. The sequenced material came from blood, either unsorted or a sorted T cell fraction (not recorded which). Source of these receptors: a male donor with ankylosing spondylitis.

The chain has TRBV7-9 and TRBJ1-2, with no clear D. The germline V and J ends were trimmed by 10 bases and 4 bases, with 13 bases remaining between them. This CDR3 is 12 amino acids long. Germline V gene sequence: CDR1 SEHNR, CDR2 FQNEAQ (reference sequence). The DNA for the CDR3 is TGTGCCATTGCGGAGGGAGGCTATGGCTACACCTTC. Its protein is CAIAEGGYGYTF.

The chain couples TRBV4-1 to TRBJ1-1; unclear D gene. Germline lookup yields CDR1 MGHRA and CDR2 YSYEKL. Trimming cost V 1 base and J 3 bases, with 9 bases left between them. The CDR3 runs 14 residues. Here the CDR3 DNA reads TGCGCCAGCAGCCAAGTCGCTCGCTACACTGAAGCTTTCTTT. It is translated as CASSQVARYTEAFF.

The chain employs TRBV5-1 and TRBJ1-2; 7 nucleotides align to TRBD1. The germline V gene has CDR1 SGHRS and CDR2 YFSETQ. CDR3 size: 14 residues. V shed 4 bases and J 5 bases; nucleotides not matched to a gene: 8. Here the CDR3 DNA reads TGCGCCAGCAGCCCCGAGGCAGGGGGTTATGGCTACACCTTC. Translated: CASSPEAGGYGYTF.

This clonotype was recorded a few times. The chain's CDR3 is CASSLVASLRSEQFF. CDR3 DNA: TGCGCCAGCAGCTTGGTCGCCAGTCTTCGCAGTGAGCAGTTCTTC. J is TRBJ2-1 and V is TRBV5-1; D is uncertain. This CDR3 contains 15 residues. Germline CDR1 SGHRS, CDR2 YFSETQ. The ends were cut back, 0 bases at V and 9 bases at J, with 16 bases in the middle.

J is TRBJ2-3 and V is TRBV7-7, with D perhaps TRBD2 (6 bases). Trimming removed 5 bases at V and 2 bases at J, with 14 bases between. Per the germline V gene, CDR1 is SSHAT and CDR2 is FNYEAQ (reference sequence). The CDR3 length is 15 residues. CDR3: CASSPGTSNTDTQYF. CDR3 DNA sequence: TGTGCCAGCAGCCCCGGGACTTCAAACACAGATACGCAGTATTTT.

The rearrangement links TRBV6-2 or TRBV6-3 to TRBJ2-1, with a tentative D call TRBD1 (6 bases). Per germline, CDR1 MNHEY and CDR2 SVGEGT. The CDR3 sequence is 15 residues long. V lost 7 bases and J 0 bases, leaving 13 bases between the germline ends. The CDR3 DNA reads TGTGCCAGCACCCTAAGGGACATCTCCTACAATGAGCAGTTCTTC. It yields the protein CASTLRDISYNEQFF.

The CDR3 sequence: CASSLNAASYEQYF. The CDR3, as DNA: TGTGCCAGCAGCTTAAATGCTGCTTCCTACGAGCAGTACTTC. The chain recombines TRBV7-9 with TRBJ2-7, with no clear D. V was shortened by 2 bases and J by 1 base, with 9 bases between the two germline ends. In germline, CDR1 is SEHNR, CDR2 FQNEAQ (reference sequence). This CDR3 is 14 amino acids long. Supplemented by reference TRBV7-9 and TRBJ2-7, the full variable domain reads DTGVSQNPRHKITKRGQNVTFRCDPISEHNRLYWYRQTLGQGPEFLTYFQNEAQLEKSRLLSDRFSAERPKGSFSTLEIQRTEQGDSAMYLCASSLNAASYEQYFGPGTRLTVT.

The rearrangement uses TRBV12-3 or TRBV12-4 and TRBJ2-2, with D possibly TRBD2 on 6 matching bases. The CDR3 has 15 amino acids. V was trimmed by 1 base and J by 6 bases, leaving 12 bases between them. The CDR3 is CASSLGGTQPGELFF. The CDR3 DNA reads as TGTGCCAGCAGTTTAGGCGGGACCCAGCCCGGGGAGCTGTTTTTT.

This chain joins TRBV6-1 and TRBJ2-7, with D perhaps TRBD1 (5 bases). Germline V gene lookup returns CDR1 MNHNS and CDR2 SASEGT. The V gene lost 10 bases and the J gene lost 2 bases, with 15 bases spanning the gap. The CDR3 has 13 residues. The CDR3, as DNA: TGTGCCACCAACTCGGACACAGCCTACGAGCAGTACTTC. The encoded protein is CATNSDTAYEQYF.

This chain joins TRBV5-5 and TRBJ2-1; 7 nucleotides match TRBD1. J lost 6 bases, V lost 3 bases, and 12 bases had no gene match. Germline loops: CDR1 SGHKS, CDR2 YYEKEE (reference sequence). The CDR3 covers 16 residues. The CDR3 sequence: CASSWEGGFAFNEQFF. CDR3 nucleotide sequence: TGTGCCAGCAGCTGGGAAGGGGGCTTCGCCTTCAATGAGCAGTTCTTC.

This clonotype was observed a few times. The V and J genes are TRBV5-4 and TRBJ1-1, with D unresolved. Trimming took 1 base from V and 0 from J, leaving 16 bases between them. CDR3 length: 17 residues. Germline CDR1 is SGHNT and CDR2 is YYREEE (reference sequence). CDR3 protein: CASSLYSYYQMNTEAFF. CDR3 bases: TGTGCCAGCAGCTTGTACAGCTATTACCAGATGAACACTGAAGCTTTCTTT.

This clonotype was detected only a few times. The chain carries TRBV20-1 and TRBJ2-5; 10 bases agree with TRBD2. The CDR3 covers 18 residues. With V trimmed by 0 bases and J by 5 bases, 15 bases remained unmatched. Per germline, CDR1 DFQATT and CDR2 SNEGSKA (reference sequence). In nucleotides, the CDR3 is TGCAGTGCTAGAGATTTCCTAGCGGGGGTTGCAAGTTGGGAGACCCAGTACTTC. It yields the protein CSARDFLAGVASWETQYF.

This clonotype was counted between two and nine times. V usage is TRBV4-3 and J usage is TRBJ2-1, with 14 bases matching TRBD2. In germline, CDR1 is LGHNA, CDR2 YSLEER. Losses at the gene ends were 3 bases for V and 5 bases for J; bases not matched to a gene: 9. CDR3 length: 18 residues. The CDR3 coding sequence is TGCGCCAGCAGCCAGGGGACTAGCGGGAGCCACCGGCACAATGAGCAGTTCTTC. Its protein product is CASSQGTSGSHRHNEQFF.

The J gene is TRBJ2-1, the V gene TRBV9, with D possibly matching TRBD1 (6 bases). Germline loops: CDR1 SGDLS, CDR2 YYNGEE. CDR3 size: 16 residues. V lost 1 base and J lost 6, with 17 bases in between. CDR3 sequence: CASSVTGMPKGNEQFF. The CDR3, as DNA: TGTGCCAGCAGCGTAACAGGGATGCCTAAGGGCAATGAGCAGTTCTTC.

This sequence joins TRBV27 and TRBJ2-7, with 7 bases lining up with TRBD2. V trimming: 2 bases; J trimming: 6 bases; junction bases outside the gene matches: 10. Per the germline V gene, CDR1 is MNHEY and CDR2 is SMNVEV (reference sequence). There are 15 residues in the CDR3. CDR3: CASSLRGEGLGEQYF. Here the CDR3 DNA reads TGTGCCAGCAGTTTACGGGGGGAGGGCCTCGGCGAGCAGTACTTC.

J is TRBJ1-2 and V is TRBV20-1; the D gene is possibly TRBD1 (5 bases). Trimming took 2 bases from V and 6 from J, leaving 10 bases between them. Germline values: CDR1 DFQATT, CDR2 SNEGSKA (reference sequence). CDR3 length: 12 amino acids. The CDR3, as DNA: TGCAGTGCTAGATGGCGGACAAATGGCTACACCTTC. This gives the protein CSARWRTNGYTF.

V is TRBV20-1 and J is TRBJ2-1; TRBD2 aligns across 7 bases. The CDR3 runs to 14 residues. After removal of 2 bases from V and 7 bases from J, the junction contained 8 bases not matched to a gene. From germline, CDR1 is DFQATT and CDR2 SNEGSKA (reference sequence). CDR3 protein: CSARPWTSGNEQFF. The CDR3 region has the DNA TGCAGTGCTAGACCTTGGACTAGTGGTAATGAGCAGTTCTTC.

V usage is TRBV5-5 and J usage is TRBJ2-7; D gene ambiguous. The CDR3 has 14 amino acids. V gave up 2 bases and J gave up 0 bases, with 9 bases separating them. Germline CDR1 SGHKS, CDR2 YYEKEE (reference sequence). The CDR3 DNA reads as TGTGCCAGCAGCTTCCTCTCGAGCTCCTACGAGCAGTACTTC. Amino acid sequence: CASSFLSSSYEQYF.

This clonotype has just a few counts. The rearrangement uses TRBV12-3 or TRBV12-4 and TRBJ2-2, with 12 bases aligning to TRBD2. Unmatched junction bases numbered 8, after V lost 6 bases and J lost 6 bases. This CDR3 has 16 residues. CDR3: CASSRLAGVGSGELFF. Here the CDR3 DNA reads TGTGCCAGCAGCCGACTAGCGGGAGTCGGCTCCGGGGAGCTGTTTTTT.

V is TRBV7-9 and J is TRBJ2-3; a possible D gene is TRBD2 (6 bases). Germline V gene data show CDR1 as SEHNR and CDR2 as FQNEAQ (reference sequence). There are 16 residues in the CDR3. V was clipped by 5 bases and J by 4 bases, with 19 bases between them. The CDR3 loop reads CASSRTPSAGSDTQYF. CDR3 nucleotide sequence: TGTGCCAGCAGCCGTACCCCTAGCGCCGGGTCAGATACGCAGTATTTT.

This chain links TRBV5-1 with TRBJ1-4, with D possibly matching TRBD1 (6 bases). The CDR3 length is 14 residues. The germline CDR1 and CDR2 sequences are SGHRS and YFSETQ. V gave up 0 bases and J gave up 5 bases, with 8 bases separating them. In nucleotides, the CDR3 is TGCGCCAGCAGCTTGGTCAGGGGAAATGAAAAACTGTTTTTT. Its protein product is CASSLVRGNEKLFF. Full variable domain (rest looked up from reference TRBV5-1 and TRBJ1-4): KAGVTQTPRYLIKTRGQQVTLSCSPISGHRSVSWYQQTPGQGLQFLFEYFSETQRNKGNFPGRFSGRQFSNSRSEMNVSTLELGDSALYLCASSLVRGNEKLFFGSGTQLSVL.

This clonotype was recorded at least ten times. V usage is TRBV20-1 and J usage is TRBJ2-4; the match to TRBD2 covers 7 bases. This CDR3 has 15 residues. Per germline, CDR1 DFQATT and CDR2 SNEGSKA (reference sequence). Germline trimming cut 6 bases from V and 1 base from J; bases unmatched to any gene: 9. CDR3: CSARDYLNAKNIQYF. The CDR3 coding sequence is TGCAGTGCCAGGGACTACCTCAACGCCAAAAACATTCAGTACTTC.